This T cell receptor (beta chain) was sequenced during a study of regulatory T cells in long-lasting Graves disease. CDR3 regions were amplified by Arm-PCR using iRepertoire HTBI primers to build TCR beta libraries. TCRdb itself ran the multiplex PCR reads through MiXCR, one entry per CDR3 protein. The sample consists of 450,000 or so distinct CDR3 sequences, around 21% of them appearing once. Time point defined: persistent/refractory GD, antithyroid drugs over 5 years with positive TRAb. Researchers made the TCR library from RNA that was extracted from PBMCs. In each case, Graves' disease was diagnosed per American Thyroid Association guidelines. There are many counts of this clonotype. Between the trimmed V and J ends, which lost 2 bases and 7 bases, there was a span of 14 bases. This CDR3 is built from 14 residues. In germline, CDR1 is SGHAT, CDR2 FQNNGV.

This material consisted of peripheral blood mononuclear cells (PBMCs), taken when the disease was refractory, from a patient treated with antithyroid drugs. This chain uses TRBV11-2 with TRBJ1-2; D gene uncertain. The clonotype was recovered from a female donor with Graves disease. CDR3 bases: TGTGCCAGCAGCTTAAACGTGCAAGGCGGTGGCTACACCTTC. It yields the protein CASSLNVQGGGYTF.